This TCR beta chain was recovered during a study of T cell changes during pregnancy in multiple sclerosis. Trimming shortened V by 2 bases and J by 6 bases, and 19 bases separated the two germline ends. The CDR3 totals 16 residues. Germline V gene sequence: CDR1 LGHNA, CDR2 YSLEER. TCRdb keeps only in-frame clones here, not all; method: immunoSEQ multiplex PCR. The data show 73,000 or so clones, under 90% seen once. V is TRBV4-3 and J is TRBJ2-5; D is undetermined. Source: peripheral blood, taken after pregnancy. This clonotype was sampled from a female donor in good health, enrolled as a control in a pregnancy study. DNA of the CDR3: TGCGCCAGCAGCCAACACCCAGTAGCCCTTCCAAAGACCCAGTACTTC. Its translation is CASSQHPVALPKTQYF.